This T cell receptor beta chain was sequenced during a study of Ad26.COV2.S vaccination and SARS-CoV-2 variants. Study information: This donor came from the COV1001 trial of Ad26.COV2.S.

Profiling relied on immunoSEQ multiplex PCR, and the TCRdb table lists in-frame clones only, not all of them. The repertoire holds about 460,000 clones, with roughly nine tenths as singletons. Treatment here: some 20 received Ad26.COV2.S at low or high dose, single or two shots; several received placebo; per-sample allocation not given. Sampling took place 63 days after the first vaccine or placebo injection. This adult donor, from Boston, was 18-55 years old. This clonotype was obtained from a person between 18 and 60 years old who received the Ad26.COV2.S COVID-19 vaccine or a placebo. The material sequenced was peripheral blood, taken in a trial of Ad26.COV2.S vaccine versus placebo.

The CDR3 DNA follows: TGTGCCAGCAGTGAAGCGGTCGCAGTAACCCATGGCTACACCTTC. This sequence encodes CASSEAVAVTHGYTF. The rearrangement uses TRBV2 and TRBJ1-2; D unclear. V lost 0 bases and J lost 6, with 14 bases in between. The CDR3 spans 15 residues. Germline CDR1 is SNHLY and CDR2 is FYNNEI. Based on the CDR3 plus reference TRBV2 and TRBJ1-2, the full variable domain is EPEVTQTPSHQVTQMGQEVILRCVPISNHLYFYWYRQILGQKVEFLVSFYNNEISEKSEIFDDQFSVERPDGSNFTLKIRSTKLEDSAMYFCASSEAVAVTHGYTFGSGTRLTVV.